This entry lists 16 T cell receptor beta chains sequenced from one sample in a study of vaccination and CD4 T cells after COVID-19. Their specific antigens are unknown. Treatment denoted: roughly ten-day PBMC culture with coronavirus spike peptide pools or control peptides (ViraFEST assay). Cultured CD4+ T-cell DNA underwent Oncomine TCR Beta short-read sequencing. TCRdb passed the PCR reads through MiXCR, listing each CDR3 protein once. The sample has approximately 4,600 distinct CDR3 sequences, 25% to 35% seen once. Sequenced input: CD4+ T cells from blood, cultured in vitro. The source is a human donor who had recovered from COVID-19.

This clonotype was seen only a few times. This chain uses TRBV20-1 with TRBJ1-2, with 8 bases lining up with TRBD1. In germline, CDR1 is DFQATT, CDR2 SNEGSKA (reference sequence). V shed 6 bases, J shed 5 bases, and the junction held 14 bases outside the gene matches. The CDR3 length is 15 residues. CDR3 in amino acids: CSARTAGTGRYGYTF. CDR3 coding DNA: TGCAGTGCCCGGACCGCCGGGACAGGAAGATATGGCTACACCTTC.

This clonotype has only a few counts. The chain carries TRBV20-1 and TRBJ2-5, with 12 bases aligning to TRBD2. CDR3 length equals 17 residues. V dropped 2 bases and J dropped 2; count of bases not matched to a gene: 9. The germline gives CDR1 DFQATT, CDR2 SNEGSKA (reference sequence). CDR3 region: CSARRPSGGAGQETQYF. The CDR3 coding sequence is TGCAGTGCTAGAAGGCCTAGCGGGGGGGCGGGACAAGAGACCCAGTACTTC.

This clonotype was found a few times. The rearrangement uses TRBV27 and TRBJ2-7, with unresolved D. V was shortened by 6 bases and J by 3 bases, with 15 bases between the two germline ends. Germline V gene sequence: CDR1 MNHEY, CDR2 SMNVEV (reference sequence). CDR3 length: 14 amino acids. CDR3 nucleotides: TGTGCCAGCAGCCCGACCGCTACTCACTACGAGCAGTACTTC. Amino acids: CASSPTATHYEQYF.

The V call is TRBV15, the J call TRBJ1-2; TRBD1 agrees at 8 bases. Germline CDR1 LNHNV, CDR2 YYDKDF (reference sequence). The CDR3 extends over 15 amino acids. V trimming: 0 bases; J trimming: 4 bases; junction bases outside the gene matches: 4. CDR3 bases: TGTGCCACCAGCAGAGAAGGACAGGGAGGCTATGGCTACACCTTC. This gives the protein CATSREGQGGYGYTF.

This sequence joins TRBV7-2 and TRBJ2-1; D is possibly TRBD1 (6 bases). Trimming removed 3 bases from V and 7 bases from J, with 13 bases in between. The length of the CDR3 is 14 residues. The V gene's germline CDR1 is SGHTA and CDR2 FQGNSA. CDR3 in DNA: TGTGCCAGCAGCTTGTCAGGGGTCGTGAATGAGCAGTTCTTC. Amino acid sequence: CASSLSGVVNEQFF.

CDR3 coding DNA: TGTGCCAGCAGCTTGTTGGGACAGGGCTCCTACGAGCAGTACTTC. It codes for CASSLLGQGSYEQYF. The V call is TRBV7-2, the J call TRBJ2-7, with 9 bases lining up with TRBD1. Per germline, CDR1 SGHTA and CDR2 FQGNSA. The length of the CDR3 is 15 residues. With 3 bases clipped from V and 0 bases from J, the junction kept 3 bases outside the gene matches.

In regard to this clonotype: Germline and junction disagree at one end, which may indicate a read error. The rearrangement joins TRBV28 to TRBJ2-2; D is uncertain. Germline V gives CDR1 MDHEN, CDR2 SYDVKM. The CDR3 sequence is 11 residues long. The CDR3 region is CVSSLRTELFF. The DNA for the CDR3 is TGTGTCAGCAGCCTACGTACTGAGCTGTTTTTT.

The V and J genes are TRBV20-1 and TRBJ2-5, with D unclear. Germline V lookup: CDR1 DFQATT, CDR2 SNEGSKA (reference sequence). Between the trimmed V and J ends, which lost 0 bases and 1 base, there was a span of 12 bases. The CDR3 contains 15 residues. The CDR3 coding sequence is TGCAGTGCTAGAGATTTTCGTGCAGGCCAAGAGACCCAGTACTTC. This encodes CSARDFRAGQETQYF.

Only a few counts were recorded for this clonotype. The chain couples TRBV6-1 to TRBJ1-6; D gene ambiguous. Germline values: CDR1 MNHNS, CDR2 SASEGT. Trimming stripped 6 bases from V and 4 bases from J, with 7 bases between. The CDR3 covers 13 residues. The CDR3 coding sequence is TGTGCCAGCAGCGACACGTATAATTCACCCCTCCACTTT. This translates into CASSDTYNSPLHF.

J is TRBJ2-5 and V is TRBV12-3 or TRBV12-4, with 11 bases lining up with TRBD2. The CDR3 has 15 amino acids. With 3 bases clipped from V and 4 bases from J, the junction kept 4 bases outside the gene matches. This CDR3 reads CASSLSLAGGETQYF. The CDR3 region has the DNA TGTGCCAGCAGTTTGTCCCTAGCGGGAGGAGAGACCCAGTACTTC.

Note on this clonotype: One end of the junction does not line up with germline, which may come from a read error. The chain employs TRBV25-1 and TRBJ1-2, with D possibly being TRBD1 (6 bases). The CDR3 has 14 residues. Germline V gives CDR1 MGHDK, CDR2 SYGVNS. CDR3 DNA: TGTGTCAGCAGCACAAGCAGGGGTGGCCCCTACTACACCTTC. Translating gives CVSSTSRGGPYYTF.

The chain carries TRBV11-2 and TRBJ2-3, with 7 bases fitting TRBD1. Germline V lookup: CDR1 SGHAT, CDR2 FQNNGV. This CDR3 contains 15 residues. With 2 bases clipped from V and 2 bases from J, the junction kept 4 bases outside the gene matches. Written as DNA, the CDR3 is TGTGCCAGCAGCTTAACAGGGGAATTCACAGATACGCAGTATTTT. Amino acid sequence: CASSLTGEFTDTQYF.

The rearrangement links TRBV12-3 or TRBV12-4 to TRBJ1-6; D is possibly TRBD1 (5 bases). The CDR3 is made up of 13 amino acids. V lost 6 bases to trimming and J lost 10 bases, with 13 bases between them. The CDR3 spells CASSLLGVSPLHF. DNA of the CDR3: TGTGCCAGCAGCCTGTTGGGGGTCTCACCCCTCCACTTT.

The V gene is TRBV25-1, the J gene TRBJ1-6; TRBD1 matches 9 bases. The germline CDR1 and CDR2 sequences are MGHDK and SYGVNS. The CDR3 is 13 amino acids. V shed 8 bases and J 9 bases; nucleotides not matched to a gene: 5. CDR3 nucleotides: TGTGCCAGCGGAGGACAGGGGAGTTCACCCCTCCACTTT. It encodes CASGGQGSSPLHF.

This chain connects TRBV20-1 to TRBJ2-3; D may be TRBD2 (6 bases). The CDR3 is 15 amino acids. Germline CDR1 reads DFQATT; CDR2 reads SNEGSKA (reference sequence). With 3 bases removed from V and 0 bases from J, the gap between germline ends came to 13 bases. CDR3 in DNA: TGCAGTGCTAGTCGGGACTCCTTTAGCACAGATACGCAGTATTTT. The encoded protein is CSASRDSFSTDTQYF.

CDR3 region: CASSLVDWSSEQFF. The CDR3 nucleotides are TGTGCCAGCTCCCTCGTAGACTGGTCTTCTGAGCAGTTCTTC. The J gene is TRBJ2-1, the V gene TRBV18; D is ambiguous. Trimming pared 6 bases from V and 9 bases from J, leaving 18 bases between. Germline CDR1 is KGHSH and CDR2 is LQKENI. The CDR3 loop spans 14 amino acids.